Described below is a single TCR beta chain sequence and its context. Clones were sequenced by immunoSEQ multiplex PCR, and TCRdb holds only the in-frame ones, with some missing. The sample yields approximately 50,000 clones, 75% to 90% seen once. The data were taken from a study of radiotherapy plus CTLA-4 blockade in lung cancer. With ipilimumab providing CTLA-4 blockade, focal radiation was administered to patients who had chemo-refractory metastatic non-small-cell lung cancer. With 6 bases removed from V and 2 bases from J, the gap between germline ends came to 15 bases. Germline lookup yields CDR1 MNHEY and CDR2 SMNVEV (reference sequence). The CDR3 has 15 residues.

The sample here was peripheral blood, taken from a patient treated with radiotherapy plus ipilimumab. The TCR was taken from a human donor with non-small cell lung cancer that progressed on radiotherapy plus ipilimumab. Some clones in this sample may be carry-over from other donors' samples. The V and J genes are TRBV27 and TRBJ2-3; D remains unclear. CDR3 coding DNA: TGTGCCAGCAGCCCTCCGTGGCCATCCACAGATACGCAGTATTTT. Translating it yields CASSPPWPSTDTQYF.